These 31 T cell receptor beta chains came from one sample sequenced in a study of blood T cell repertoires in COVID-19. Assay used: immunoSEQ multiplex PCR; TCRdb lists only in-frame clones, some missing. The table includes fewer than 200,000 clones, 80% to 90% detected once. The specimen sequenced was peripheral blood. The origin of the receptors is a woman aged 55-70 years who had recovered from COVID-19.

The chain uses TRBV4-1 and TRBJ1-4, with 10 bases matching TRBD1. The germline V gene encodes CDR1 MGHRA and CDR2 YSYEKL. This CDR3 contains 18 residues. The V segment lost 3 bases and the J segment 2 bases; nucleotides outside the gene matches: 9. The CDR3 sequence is CASSHPPGQGPTNEKLFF. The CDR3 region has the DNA TGCGCCAGCAGCCACCCTCCGGGACAGGGGCCGACTAATGAAAAACTGTTTTTT.

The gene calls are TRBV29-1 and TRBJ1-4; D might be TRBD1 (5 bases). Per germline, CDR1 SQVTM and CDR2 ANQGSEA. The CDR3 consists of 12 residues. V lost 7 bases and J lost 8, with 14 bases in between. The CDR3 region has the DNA TGCAGCGCGAGGCAGGGATACGAAAAACTGTTTTTT. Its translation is CSARQGYEKLFF.

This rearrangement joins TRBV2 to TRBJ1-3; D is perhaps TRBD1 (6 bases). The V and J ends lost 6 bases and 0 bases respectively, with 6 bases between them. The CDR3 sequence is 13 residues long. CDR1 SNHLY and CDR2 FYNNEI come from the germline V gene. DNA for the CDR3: TGTGCCAGCAGCAGGGGCTCTGGAAACACCATATATTTT. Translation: CASSRGSGNTIYF.

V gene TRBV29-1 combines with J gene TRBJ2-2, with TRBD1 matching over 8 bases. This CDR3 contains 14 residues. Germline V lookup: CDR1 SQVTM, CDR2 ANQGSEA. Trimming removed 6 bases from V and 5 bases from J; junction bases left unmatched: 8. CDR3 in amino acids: CSVLRDRYTGELFF. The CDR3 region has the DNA TGCAGCGTCCTCCGGGACAGGTATACCGGGGAGCTGTTTTTT.

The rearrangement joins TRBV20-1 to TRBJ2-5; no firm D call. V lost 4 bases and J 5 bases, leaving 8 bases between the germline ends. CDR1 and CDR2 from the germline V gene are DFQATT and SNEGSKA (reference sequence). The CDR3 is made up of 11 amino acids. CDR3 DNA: TGCAGTGCTACTCCTCTTGAGACCCAGTACTTC. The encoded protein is CSATPLETQYF.

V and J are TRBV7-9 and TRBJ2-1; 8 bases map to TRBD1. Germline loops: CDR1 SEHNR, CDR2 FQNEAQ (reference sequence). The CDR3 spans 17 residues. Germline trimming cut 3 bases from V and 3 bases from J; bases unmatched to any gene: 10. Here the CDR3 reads CASSFSRGLLHYNEQFF. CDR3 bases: TGTGCCAGCAGCTTTTCCAGGGGGCTTCTCCACTACAATGAGCAGTTCTTC.

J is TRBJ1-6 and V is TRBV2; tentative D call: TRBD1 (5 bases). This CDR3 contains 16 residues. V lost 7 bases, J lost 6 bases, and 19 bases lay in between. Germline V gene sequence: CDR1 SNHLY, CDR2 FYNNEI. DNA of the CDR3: TGTGCCAGCAAGTCTCCGTCCAATGGGGCTAATTCACCCCTCCACTTT. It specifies CASKSPSNGANSPLHF.

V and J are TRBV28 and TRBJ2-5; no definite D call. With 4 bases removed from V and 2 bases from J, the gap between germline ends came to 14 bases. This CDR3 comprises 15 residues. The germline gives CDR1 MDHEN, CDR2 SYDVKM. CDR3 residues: CASSSLGAAQETQYF. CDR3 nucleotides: TGTGCCAGCAGTTCCCTGGGCGCAGCTCAAGAGACCCAGTACTTC.

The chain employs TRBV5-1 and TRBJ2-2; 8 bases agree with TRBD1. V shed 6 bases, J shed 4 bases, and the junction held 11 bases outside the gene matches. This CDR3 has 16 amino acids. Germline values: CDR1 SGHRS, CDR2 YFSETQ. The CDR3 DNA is TGCGCCAGCACCGGAGATACAGGGGGATTCACCGGGGAGCTGTTTTTT. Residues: CASTGDTGGFTGELFF.

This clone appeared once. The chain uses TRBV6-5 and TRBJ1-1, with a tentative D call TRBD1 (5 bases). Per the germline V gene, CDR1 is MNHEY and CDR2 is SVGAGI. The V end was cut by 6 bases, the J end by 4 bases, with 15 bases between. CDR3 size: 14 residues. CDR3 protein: CASRVPGAGTEAFF. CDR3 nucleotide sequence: TGTGCCAGCAGGGTTCCTGGGGCAGGCACTGAAGCTTTCTTT.

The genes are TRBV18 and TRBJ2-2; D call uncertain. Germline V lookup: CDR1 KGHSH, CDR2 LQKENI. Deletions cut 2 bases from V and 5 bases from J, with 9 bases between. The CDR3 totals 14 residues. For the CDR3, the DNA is TGTGCCAGCTCACCAAATTCGGGTACCGGGGAGCTGTTTTTT. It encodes CASSPNSGTGELFF.

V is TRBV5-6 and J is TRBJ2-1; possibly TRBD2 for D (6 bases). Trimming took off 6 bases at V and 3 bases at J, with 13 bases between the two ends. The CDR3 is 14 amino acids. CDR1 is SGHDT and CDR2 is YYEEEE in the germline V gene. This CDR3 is CASNRLGRYNEQFF. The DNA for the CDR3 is TGTGCCAGCAACCGACTAGGTCGCTACAATGAGCAGTTCTTC.

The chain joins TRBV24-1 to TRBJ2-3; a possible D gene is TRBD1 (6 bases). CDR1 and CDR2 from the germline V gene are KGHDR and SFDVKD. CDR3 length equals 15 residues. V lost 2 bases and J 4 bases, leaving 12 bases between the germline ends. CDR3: CATSDYQGSADTQYF. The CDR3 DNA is TGTGCCACCAGTGATTATCAGGGGAGTGCAGATACGCAGTATTTT.

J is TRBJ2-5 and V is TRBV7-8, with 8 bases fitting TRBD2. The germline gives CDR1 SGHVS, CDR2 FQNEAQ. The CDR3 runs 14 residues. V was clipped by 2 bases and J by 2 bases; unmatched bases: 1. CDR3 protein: CASSLIAGQETQYF. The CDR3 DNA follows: TGTGCCAGCAGCTTAATAGCGGGGCAAGAGACCCAGTACTTC.

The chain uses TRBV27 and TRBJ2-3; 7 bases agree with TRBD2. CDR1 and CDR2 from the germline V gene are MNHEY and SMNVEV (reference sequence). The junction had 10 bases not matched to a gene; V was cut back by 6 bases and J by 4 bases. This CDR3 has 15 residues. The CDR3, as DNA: TGTGCCAGCAGCTCTTGGCGGCTAGCGGCAGATACGCAGTATTTT. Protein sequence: CASSSWRLAADTQYF.

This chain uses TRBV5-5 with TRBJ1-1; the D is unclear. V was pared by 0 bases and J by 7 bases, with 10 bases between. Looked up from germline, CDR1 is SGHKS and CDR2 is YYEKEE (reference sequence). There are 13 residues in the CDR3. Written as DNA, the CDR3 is TGTGCCAGCAGCTTGGCCCGGCAGGTTGAAGCTTTCTTT. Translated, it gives CASSLARQVEAFF.

The CDR3 loop is CASSLDGQGELFF. Written as DNA, the CDR3 is TGCGCCAGCAGCCTCGACGGACAGGGGGAGCTGTTTTTT. The V call is TRBV5-1, the J call TRBJ2-2; a possible D gene is TRBD1 (6 bases). CDR1 is SGHRS, CDR2 YFSETQ, per germline. This CDR3 contains 13 residues. With 4 bases removed from V and 8 bases from J, the gap between germline ends came to 12 bases.

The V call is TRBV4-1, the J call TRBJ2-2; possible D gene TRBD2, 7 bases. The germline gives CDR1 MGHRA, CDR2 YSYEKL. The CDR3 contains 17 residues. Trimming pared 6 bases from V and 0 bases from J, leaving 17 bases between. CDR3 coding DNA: TGCGCCAGCAGTCGCGAGGGGGGGGCCTCGAACACCGGGGAGCTGTTTTTT. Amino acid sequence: CASSREGGASNTGELFF.

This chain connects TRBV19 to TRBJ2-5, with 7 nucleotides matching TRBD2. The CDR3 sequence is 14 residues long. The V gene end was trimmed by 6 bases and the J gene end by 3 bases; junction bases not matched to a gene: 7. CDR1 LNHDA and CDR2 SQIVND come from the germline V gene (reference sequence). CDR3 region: CASSSGAGEETQYF. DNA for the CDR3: TGTGCCAGTAGCTCTGGGGCGGGGGAAGAGACCCAGTACTTC.

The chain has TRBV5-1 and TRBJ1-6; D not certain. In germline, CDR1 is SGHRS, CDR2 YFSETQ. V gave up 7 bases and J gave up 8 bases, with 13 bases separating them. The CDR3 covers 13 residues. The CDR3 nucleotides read TGCGCCAGCGGGGAGACGGCGGATTCACCCCTCCACTTT. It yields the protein CASGETADSPLHF.

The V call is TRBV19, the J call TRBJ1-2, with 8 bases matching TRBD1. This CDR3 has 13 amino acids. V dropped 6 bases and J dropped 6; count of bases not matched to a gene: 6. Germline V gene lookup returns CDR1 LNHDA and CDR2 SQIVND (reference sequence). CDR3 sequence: CASRRQGIDGYTF. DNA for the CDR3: TGTGCCAGTAGGAGACAGGGGATTGATGGCTACACCTTC.

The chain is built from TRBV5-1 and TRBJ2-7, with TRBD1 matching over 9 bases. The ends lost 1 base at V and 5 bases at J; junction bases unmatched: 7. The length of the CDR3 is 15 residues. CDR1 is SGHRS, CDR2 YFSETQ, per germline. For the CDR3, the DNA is TGCGCCAGCAGCTTGACCGGGACAGGGTTCCACGAGCAGTACTTC. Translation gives CASSLTGTGFHEQYF.

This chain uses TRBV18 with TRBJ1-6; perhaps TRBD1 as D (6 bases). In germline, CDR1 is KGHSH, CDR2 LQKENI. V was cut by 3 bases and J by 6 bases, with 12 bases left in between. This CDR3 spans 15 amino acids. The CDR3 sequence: CASSPATGINSPLHF. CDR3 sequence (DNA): TGTGCCAGCTCACCGGCAACAGGGATTAATTCACCCCTCCACTTT.

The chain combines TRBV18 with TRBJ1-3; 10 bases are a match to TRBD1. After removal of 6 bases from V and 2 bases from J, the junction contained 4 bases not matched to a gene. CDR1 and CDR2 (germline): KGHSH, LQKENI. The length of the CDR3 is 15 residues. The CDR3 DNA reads TGTGCCAGCTCGACGGGGACAGGGGCTGGAAACACCATATATTTT. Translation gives CASSTGTGAGNTIYF. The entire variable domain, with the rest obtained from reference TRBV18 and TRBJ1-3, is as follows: NAGVMQNPRHLVRRRGQEARLRCSPMKGHSHVYWYRQLPEEGLKFMVYLQKENIIDESGMPKERFSAEFPKEGPSILRIQQVVRGDSAAYFCASSTGTGAGNTIYFGEGSWLTVV.

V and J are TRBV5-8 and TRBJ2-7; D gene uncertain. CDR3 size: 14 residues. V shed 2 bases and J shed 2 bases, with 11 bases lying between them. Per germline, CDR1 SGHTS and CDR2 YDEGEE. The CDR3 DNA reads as TGTGCCAGCAGCTTCGGCGGCTCAACCTACGAGCAGTACTTC. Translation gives CASSFGGSTYEQYF.

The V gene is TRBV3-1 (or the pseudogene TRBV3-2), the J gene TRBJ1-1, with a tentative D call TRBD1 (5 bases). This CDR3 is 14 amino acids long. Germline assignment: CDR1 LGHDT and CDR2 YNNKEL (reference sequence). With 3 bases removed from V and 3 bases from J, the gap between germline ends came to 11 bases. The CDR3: CASSQVQGHTEAFF. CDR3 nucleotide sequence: TGTGCCAGCAGCCAGGTGCAGGGCCACACTGAAGCTTTCTTT.

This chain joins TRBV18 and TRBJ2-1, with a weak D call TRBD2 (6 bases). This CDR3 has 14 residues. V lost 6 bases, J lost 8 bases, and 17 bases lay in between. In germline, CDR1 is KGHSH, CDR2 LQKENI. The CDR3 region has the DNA TGTGCCAGCTCCCAAAACGGGGGTGGCGATGAGCAGTTCTTC. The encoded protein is CASSQNGGGDEQFF.

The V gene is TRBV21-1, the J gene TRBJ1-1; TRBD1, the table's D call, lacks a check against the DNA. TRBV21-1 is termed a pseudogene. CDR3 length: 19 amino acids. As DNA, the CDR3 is TGTGCCAGCAGCACAGGACAGGGTCGCAACGTTCCAGGGGGCACTGAAGCTTTCTTT. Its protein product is CASSTGQGRNVPGGTEAFF.

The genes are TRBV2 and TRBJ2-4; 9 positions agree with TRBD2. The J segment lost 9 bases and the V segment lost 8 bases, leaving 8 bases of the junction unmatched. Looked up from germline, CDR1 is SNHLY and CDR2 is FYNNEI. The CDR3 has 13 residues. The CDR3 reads CASDSSGDIIQYF. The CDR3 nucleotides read TGTGCCAGCGATTCTAGCGGGGACATCATTCAGTACTTC. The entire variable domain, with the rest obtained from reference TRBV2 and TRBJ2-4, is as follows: EPEVTQTPSHQVTQMGQEVILRCVPISNHLYFYWYRQILGQKVEFLVSFYNNEISEKSEIFDDQFSVERPDGSNFTLKIRSTKLEDSAMYFCASDSSGDIIQYFGAGTRLSVL.

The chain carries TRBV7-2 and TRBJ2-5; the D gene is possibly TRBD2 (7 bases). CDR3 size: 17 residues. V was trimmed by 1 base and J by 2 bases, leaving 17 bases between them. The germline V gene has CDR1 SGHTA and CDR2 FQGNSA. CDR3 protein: CASSLGSGGGPQETQYF. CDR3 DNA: TGTGCCAGCAGCTTAGGATCGGGCGGGGGCCCACAAGAGACCCAGTACTTC.

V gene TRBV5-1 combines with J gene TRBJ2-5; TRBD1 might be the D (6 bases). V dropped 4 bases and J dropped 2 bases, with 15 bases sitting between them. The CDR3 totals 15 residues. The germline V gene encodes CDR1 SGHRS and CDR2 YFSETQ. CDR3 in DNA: TGCGCCAGCAGCCCCCTCACAGGGCTGCAAGAGACCCAGTACTTC. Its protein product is CASSPLTGLQETQYF.